Below are 18 T cell receptor beta chains sequenced from a single sample in a study of patients and donors after allogeneic stem cell transplantation. TCRdb redid the calling of the RT-PCR reads with MiXCR, one entry per CDR3 protein. The sample shows approximately 38,000 distinct CDR3 sequences, 30% to 40% of them seen only once. The specimen sequenced was blood, either unsorted or a sorted T cell fraction (not recorded which). The receptor set was obtained from a human donor who was either an allogeneic HSCT recipient or a stem cell or donor lymphocyte infusion donor (not recorded which). It is not recorded whose cells these are; they may come from a transplant donor.

J is TRBJ1-3 and V is TRBV27, with a weak D call TRBD1 (6 bases). Germline V CDR1 and CDR2: MNHEY, SMNVEV (reference sequence). This CDR3 contains 14 residues. V was trimmed by 7 bases and J by 0 bases, leaving 10 bases between them. The CDR3 here is CASKEQGSGNTIYF. The CDR3 DNA reads TGTGCCAGCAAAGAACAGGGCTCTGGAAACACCATATATTTT.

The chain links TRBV29-1 to TRBJ2-1, with 7 bases fitting TRBD2. V was pared by 6 bases and J by 4 bases, with 9 bases of the junction left unmatched. This CDR3 comprises 14 residues. Germline lookup yields CDR1 SQVTM and CDR2 ANQGSEA. The CDR3 DNA reads as TGCAGCGTGGCCCTAGCGGACCTATACAATGAGCAGTTCTTC. The encoded protein is CSVALADLYNEQFF.

CDR3: CSARDPSRGGANEKLFF. CDR3 nucleotides: TGCAGTGCTAGAGACCCAAGCAGGGGAGGGGCTAATGAAAAACTGTTTTTT. The genes are TRBV20-1 and TRBJ1-4; D may be TRBD1 (6 bases). Germline CDR1 reads DFQATT; CDR2 reads SNEGSKA (reference sequence). The V and J ends lost 0 bases and 3 bases respectively, with 17 bases between them. This CDR3 spans 17 amino acids.

The chain employs TRBV9 and TRBJ1-1, with 7 positions matching TRBD1. The germline V gene encodes CDR1 SGDLS and CDR2 YYNGEE. V shed 1 base, J shed 4 bases, and the junction held 4 bases outside the gene matches. The CDR3 length is 14 residues. The CDR3: CASSVKQGGTEAFF. The CDR3 DNA sequence: TGTGCCAGCAGCGTAAAGCAGGGGGGCACTGAAGCTTTCTTT. Full variable domain (outside the CDR3, taken from reference TRBV9 and TRBJ1-1): DSGVTQTPKHLITATGQRVTLRCSPRSGDLSVYWYQQSLDQGLQFLIQYYNGEERAKGNILERFSAQQFPDLHSELNLSSLELGDSALYFCASSVKQGGTEAFFGQGTRLTVV.

This chain uses TRBV19 with TRBJ2-1; 9 bases match TRBD2. CDR1 is LNHDA, CDR2 SQIVND, per germline (reference sequence). The V segment lost 4 bases and the J segment 5 bases; nucleotides outside the gene matches: 9. The CDR3 covers 16 residues. The DNA for the CDR3 is TGTGCCAGTAGTAGGGGTCGGGGACTAGCTAACAATGAGCAGTTCTTC. It yields the protein CASSRGRGLANNEQFF.

The rearrangement joins TRBV5-1 to TRBJ2-7; possible D gene TRBD2, 6 bases. Germline assignment: CDR1 SGHRS and CDR2 YFSETQ. This CDR3 region has 15 residues. The V and J ends lost 3 bases and 0 bases respectively, with 13 bases between them. CDR3 bases: TGCGCCAGCAGCTCCCGAGGGGACTCCTCCTACGAGCAGTACTTC. The encoded protein is CASSSRGDSSYEQYF.

This clonotype was seen many times. J is TRBJ2-1 and V is TRBV5-4, with unresolved D. Trimming left V 5 bases short and J 5 bases short, with 11 bases between. The CDR3 runs to 13 residues. Germline lookup yields CDR1 SGHNT and CDR2 YYREEE (reference sequence). CDR3 loop: CASRLDGHNEQFF. DNA for the CDR3: TGTGCCAGCAGATTAGACGGGCACAATGAGCAGTTCTTC.

The chain carries TRBV5-5 and TRBJ2-3; D uncertain. Per germline, CDR1 SGHKS and CDR2 YYEKEE (reference sequence). This CDR3 is built from 14 residues. V was shortened by 0 bases and J by 4 bases, with 9 bases between the two germline ends. CDR3 sequence: CASSLVGFADTQYF. CDR3 bases: TGTGCCAGCAGCTTGGTGGGTTTCGCAGATACGCAGTATTTT.

J is TRBJ2-7 and V is TRBV6-2 or TRBV6-3; D ambiguous. V lost 4 bases and J lost 3, with 7 bases in between. Germline CDR1 and CDR2: MNHEY and SVGEGT. The CDR3 runs 12 residues. This CDR3 is CASSWLNYEQYF. CDR3 bases: TGTGCCAGCAGTTGGCTAAACTACGAGCAGTACTTC.

This clonotype was recorded many times. This CDR3 reads CASSQTGQGNSPLHF. The CDR3 region has the DNA TGTGCCAGCAGCCAAACGGGACAGGGGAATTCACCCCTCCACTTT. The chain has TRBV7-9 and TRBJ1-6; 10 bases are shared with TRBD1. This CDR3 has 15 residues. With 5 bases clipped from V and 7 bases from J, the junction kept 5 bases outside the gene matches. Germline V CDR1 and CDR2: SEHNR, FQNEAQ (reference sequence). Full variable domain (outside the CDR3, taken from reference TRBV7-9 and TRBJ1-6): DTGVSQNPRHKITKRGQNVTFRCDPISEHNRLYWYRQTLGQGPEFLTYFQNEAQLEKSRLLSDRFSAERPKGSFSTLEIQRTEQGDSAMYLCASSQTGQGNSPLHFGNGTRLTVT.

V usage is TRBV5-1 and J usage is TRBJ2-2; 8 bases fit TRBD1. This CDR3 is 14 amino acids long. The trim removed 6 bases at V and 3 bases at J, leaving 4 bases unmatched. Per the germline V gene, CDR1 is SGHRS and CDR2 is YFSETQ. The CDR3 is CASNPRGHTGELFF. The CDR3 DNA reads as TGCGCCAGCAACCCCAGGGGGCACACCGGGGAGCTGTTTTTT.

This rearrangement joins TRBV28 to TRBJ1-4; 7 bases are shared with TRBD1. Germline trimming cut 4 bases from V and 8 bases from J; bases unmatched to any gene: 10. The CDR3 has 15 residues. Germline V gives CDR1 MDHEN, CDR2 SYDVKM. CDR3 amino acids: CASSSTGTDREKLFF. As DNA, the CDR3 is TGTGCCAGCAGTTCAACCGGGACAGACAGGGAAAAACTGTTTTTT.

The table lists this clonotype with a few counts. V and J are TRBV7-9 and TRBJ2-2; 9 nucleotides line up with TRBD2. After removal of 5 bases from V and 8 bases from J, the junction contained 9 bases not matched to a gene. The CDR3 sequence is 15 residues long. From germline, CDR1 is SEHNR and CDR2 FQNEAQ (reference sequence). CDR3 in DNA: TGTGCCAGCAGCCCCAAGGCAGCGGGAGGAGGGGAGCTGTTTTTT. Translation gives CASSPKAAGGGELFF.

This clonotype appeared a few times. This sequence joins TRBV7-9 and TRBJ1-2; TRBD1 is a possible D gene (5 bases). Deletions cut 3 bases from V and 8 bases from J, with 16 bases between. The CDR3 is 14 residues long. CDR1 is SEHNR and CDR2 is FQNEAQ in the germline V gene (reference sequence). The CDR3 protein is CASSFKQGFDGYTF. CDR3 in DNA: TGTGCCAGCAGCTTTAAGCAGGGCTTCGACGGCTACACCTTC. Full variable domain (outside the CDR3, taken from reference TRBV7-9 and TRBJ1-2): DTGVSQNPRHKITKRGQNVTFRCDPISEHNRLYWYRQTLGQGPEFLTYFQNEAQLEKSRLLSDRFSAERPKGSFSTLEIQRTEQGDSAMYLCASSFKQGFDGYTFGSGTRLTVV.

Here the CDR3 reads CASSLTGGRAEAFF. CDR3 nucleotides: TGTGCCAGCAGTTTAACGGGGGGGCGGGCTGAAGCTTTCTTT. The V gene is TRBV12-3 or TRBV12-4, the J gene TRBJ1-1; possibly TRBD1 for D (6 bases). Deletions cut 2 bases from V and 6 bases from J, with 13 bases between. This CDR3 is 14 amino acids long.

The genes are TRBV25-1 and TRBJ2-7, with D perhaps matching TRBD2 (5 bases). This CDR3 comprises 12 residues. With 1 base removed from V and 7 bases from J, the gap between germline ends came to 8 bases. Germline V gives CDR1 MGHDK, CDR2 SYGVNS. The CDR3 nucleotides are TGTGCCAGCAGTGAATTTCCGGGGGAGCAGTACTTC. Its protein product is CASSEFPGEQYF.

This chain connects TRBV5-1 to TRBJ2-7; weak D call: TRBD2 (5 bases). The V gene's germline CDR1 is SGHRS and CDR2 YFSETQ. The CDR3 consists of 13 residues. The V end was cut by 2 bases, the J end by 3 bases, with 9 bases between. CDR3 sequence reads: CASSFERFYEQYF. The CDR3 region has the DNA TGCGCCAGCAGCTTCGAGCGGTTCTACGAGCAGTACTTC.

V usage is TRBV10-1 and J usage is TRBJ2-4; D is perhaps TRBD2 (6 bases). V was shortened by 2 bases and J by 7 bases, with 9 bases between the two germline ends. The CDR3 runs to 13 residues. The germline V gene has CDR1 WNHNN and CDR2 SYGVQD (reference sequence). The CDR3 spells CASSEGGRNIQYF. DNA of the CDR3: TGCGCCAGCAGTGAGGGGGGGAGGAACATTCAGTACTTC.